This passage covers 20 T cell receptor beta chains from one sample sequenced in a study of blood T cells in healthy people across ages. PCR was performed a second time for about 7 to 11 cycles using a sample-barcoded 5' primer and a J-beta primer mix. TCRdb reprocessed the 5' RACE reads via MiXCR and lists one record per CDR3 protein. The sample holds some 290,000 distinct CDR3 sequences, roughly 26% seen once. Sequencing was performed on blood. The receptors were gathered from a woman aged 70-85 years in good health.

The rearrangement joins TRBV20-1 to TRBJ2-5, with TRBD2 matching 11 bases. The germline CDR1 and CDR2 sequences are DFQATT and SNEGSKA (reference sequence). This CDR3 spans 14 amino acids. V gave up 5 bases and J gave up 2 bases; unmatched junction bases: 4. The CDR3 nucleotides are TGCAGTGCTTCTCGGACTAGCGGGCAAGAGACCCAGTACTTC. This encodes CSASRTSGQETQYF.

At least ten counts were recorded for this clonotype. The chain links TRBV6-1 to TRBJ2-4; TRBD2 aligns across 13 bases. Germline CDR1 is MNHNS and CDR2 is SASEGT. V gave up 8 bases and J gave up 0 bases; unmatched junction bases: 10. This CDR3 is built from 18 residues. The CDR3 sequence: CASFPGLAGSGAKNIQYF. The DNA for the CDR3 is TGTGCCAGCTTTCCGGGACTAGCGGGGTCCGGAGCCAAAAACATTCAGTACTTC.

This clonotype was observed a few times. This chain joins TRBV19 and TRBJ2-5; 8 nucleotides match TRBD1. There are 15 residues in the CDR3. Germline-derived CDR1 and CDR2 are LNHDA and SQIVND (reference sequence). Unmatched junction bases numbered 6, after V lost 1 base and J lost 5 bases. The CDR3 nucleotides are TGTGCCAGTAGTATAGCGGACAGGGTTGGTGAGACCCAGTACTTC. Translation gives CASSIADRVGETQYF.

The chain is built from TRBV6-1 and TRBJ2-2; D could derive from TRBD1 or TRBD2 (5 bases each). The V end lost 2 bases, the J end lost 3 bases, and 10 bases lay between the germline ends. Germline V lookup: CDR1 MNHNS, CDR2 SASEGT. The CDR3 runs to 15 residues. DNA for the CDR3: TGTGCCAGCAGTGAAAAGGGACGGTACACCGGGGAGCTGTTTTTT. Translated, it gives CASSEKGRYTGELFF.

This clonotype was found a few times. The chain uses TRBV12-3 or TRBV12-4 and TRBJ1-4; 11 bases are shared with TRBD1. V dropped 2 bases and J dropped 10; count of bases not matched to a gene: 6. The CDR3 has 15 amino acids. Here the CDR3 reads CASSLSGQGARKLFF. The CDR3 nucleotides read TGTGCCAGCAGTTTAAGCGGACAGGGGGCGAGAAAACTGTTTTTT.

This clonotype came up a few times. The chain is built from TRBV29-1 and TRBJ2-5; D unresolved. The DNA matches TRBJ2-7 better at its end, which makes the J call doubtful. Germline values: CDR1 SQVTM, CDR2 ANQGSEA. This CDR3 has 11 residues. CDR3 DNA sequence: TGCAGCGTTGAAAATGCCGGCGAGCAGTACTTC. Protein sequence: CSVENAGEQYF.

Turning to this clonotype: At one boundary the junction diverges from the germline segment, which might be a read error. The rearrangement joins TRBV20-1 to TRBJ2-2; D uncertain. Germline V gives CDR1 DFQATT, CDR2 SNEGSKA (reference sequence). The CDR3 is made up of 13 amino acids. DNA for the CDR3: TGCAGTGCTAGAGGCCCGAACCCCGGGGAGCTGTTTTTT. Translating gives CSARGPNPGELFF.

The rearrangement links TRBV11-2 to TRBJ1-5; 9 bases match TRBD1. Unmatched junction bases numbered 4, after V lost 5 bases and J lost 5 bases. Looked up from germline, CDR1 is SGHAT and CDR2 is FQNNGV. The CDR3 has 14 amino acids. This CDR3 reads CASSGTGKDQPQHF. The CDR3 nucleotides are TGTGCCAGCAGCGGGACAGGGAAAGATCAGCCCCAGCATTTT.

In its sample, this clonotype was seen a few times. The chain joins TRBV29-1 to TRBJ2-7; D might be TRBD2 (5 bases). Germline assignment: CDR1 SQVTM and CDR2 ANQGSEA. CDR3 length equals 14 residues. V was pared by 5 bases and J by 5 bases, with 19 bases between. Written as DNA, the CDR3 is TGCAGCGTTTACCTATCGGACTCCCTCAACGAGCAGTACTTC. Amino acids: CSVYLSDSLNEQYF.

The J gene is TRBJ2-7, the V gene TRBV29-1; 9 bases align to TRBD2. The CDR3 is 15 amino acids. After removal of 5 bases from V and 7 bases from J, the junction contained 15 bases not matched to a gene. Germline V lookup: CDR1 SQVTM, CDR2 ANQGSEA. The chain's CDR3 is CSVSGGRADLEEQYF. The CDR3 DNA reads TGCAGCGTTTCGGGCGGGAGGGCCGATTTGGAGGAGCAGTACTTC.

The chain uses TRBV5-5 and TRBJ2-3; D gene unclear. In germline, CDR1 is SGHKS, CDR2 YYEKEE (reference sequence). Trimming stripped 3 bases from V and 0 bases from J, with 11 bases between. The CDR3 has 15 residues. The CDR3 region is CASSWSALSTDTQYF. The CDR3 DNA reads as TGTGCCAGCAGCTGGAGCGCCCTCAGCACAGATACGCAGTATTTT.

The chain employs TRBV7-2 and TRBJ2-5; 8 bases align to TRBD2. TRBJ2-7 matches the DNA end more closely, so the J call is doubtful. The length of the CDR3 is 15 residues. The V gene's germline CDR1 is SGHTA and CDR2 FQGNSA. The CDR3 sequence is CASRRTSRSSYEQYF. In DNA, the CDR3 is TGTGCCAGCAGGCGGACTAGCAGGTCCTCCTACGAGCAGTACTTC.

This clonotype was detected only a few times. The chain employs TRBV4-2 and TRBJ2-5; the D gene is possibly TRBD2 (6 bases). The germline V gene encodes CDR1 LGHNA and CDR2 YNFKEQ. The CDR3 runs 16 residues. V lost 7 bases and J 11 bases, leaving 29 bases between the germline ends. The CDR3: CASMEAAGTLGFVQYF. CDR3 sequence (DNA): TGTGCCAGCATGGAGGCTGCGGGAACTTTAGGATTTGTGCAGTACTTC.

The chain recombines TRBV6-1 with TRBJ2-1, with a weak D call TRBD2 (6 bases). Matching the DNA end better, TRBJ2-5 makes the J call doubtful. This CDR3 is built from 15 residues. CDR1 and CDR2 from the germline V gene are MNHNS and SASEGT. CDR3 in amino acids: CASRERELPLETQYF. The CDR3 DNA reads as TGTGCCAGCAGAGAACGGGAGCTCCCCTTAGAGACCCAGTACTTC.

There are a few counts of this clonotype. This chain joins TRBV27 and TRBJ1-3, with 8 bases fitting TRBD1. The V gene's germline CDR1 is MNHEY and CDR2 SMNVEV (reference sequence). CDR3 length equals 14 residues. The ends lost 8 bases at V and 4 bases at J; junction bases unmatched: 7. Here the CDR3 DNA reads TGTGCCAGCCGGGCGGACAGGGAAGGAAACACCATATATTTT. This codes for CASRADREGNTIYF.

This clonotype was recorded a few times. The chain recombines TRBV7-2 with TRBJ2-5; D is tentatively TRBD1 or TRBD2 (5 bases each). The CDR3 totals 14 residues. Germline-derived CDR1 and CDR2 are SGHTA and FQGNSA. The V end lost 7 bases, the J end lost 5 bases, and 17 bases lay between the germline ends. CDR3 amino acids: CASTRGRAKETQYF. The CDR3 bases are TGTGCCAGCACCCGGGGCAGAGCGAAGGAGACCCAGTACTTC.

The chain carries TRBV10-3 and TRBJ2-1; D remains ambiguous. Per germline, CDR1 ENHRY and CDR2 SYGVKD. The CDR3 covers 15 residues. V lost 2 bases and J 0 bases, leaving 8 bases between the germline ends. CDR3: CAISEGSSSYNEQFF. DNA of the CDR3: TGTGCCATCAGTGAGGGGTCGAGCTCCTACAATGAGCAGTTCTTC.

There are a few counts of this clonotype. The CDR3 loop reads CASRTAYGEETQYF. Here the CDR3 DNA reads TGTGCCAGCAGGACGGCCTATGGGGAAGAGACCCAGTACTTC. The rearrangement joins TRBV6-1 to TRBJ2-5, with D uncertain. Trimming removed 6 bases from V and 3 bases from J, with 14 bases in between. Germline V gene lookup returns CDR1 MNHNS and CDR2 SASEGT. The CDR3 consists of 14 residues.

This clonotype was seen once. This sequence joins TRBV28 and TRBJ2-7, with 15 positions matching TRBD2. With V trimmed by 10 bases and J by 7 bases, 17 bases remained unmatched. The CDR3 consists of 17 residues. Germline-derived CDR1 and CDR2 are MDHEN and SYDVKM. The CDR3 coding sequence is TGTGCCACCAAAGAACCAGGACTAGCGGGAGGGCCGGGGGAGCAGTACTTC. This gives the protein CATKEPGLAGGPGEQYF.

This clonotype has just a few counts. This chain joins TRBV2 and TRBJ2-2, with D possibly being TRBD1 (5 bases). The CDR3 runs to 15 residues. The germline CDR1 and CDR2 sequences are SNHLY and FYNNEI. The germline V and J ends were trimmed by 7 bases and 0 bases, with 12 bases remaining between them. The CDR3: CASKGSRANTGELFF. For the CDR3, the DNA is TGTGCCAGCAAGGGGTCACGGGCGAACACCGGGGAGCTGTTTTTT.